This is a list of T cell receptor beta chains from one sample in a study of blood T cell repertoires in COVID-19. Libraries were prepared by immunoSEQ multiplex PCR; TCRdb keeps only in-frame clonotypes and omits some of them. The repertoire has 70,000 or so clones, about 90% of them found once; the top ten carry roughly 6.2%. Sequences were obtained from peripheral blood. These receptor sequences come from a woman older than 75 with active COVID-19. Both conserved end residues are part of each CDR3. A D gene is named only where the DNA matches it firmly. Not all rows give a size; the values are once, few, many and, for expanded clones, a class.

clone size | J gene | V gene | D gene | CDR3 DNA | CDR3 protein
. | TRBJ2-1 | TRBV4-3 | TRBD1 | TGCGCCAGCAGCCAAGATCACACAGGGGGAACCTACAATGAGCAGTTCTTC | CASSQDHTGGTYNEQFF
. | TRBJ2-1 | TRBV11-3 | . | TGTGCCAGCAGCTTAGGCCCACCCGTACTTGAGCAGTTCTTC | CASSLGPPVLEQFF
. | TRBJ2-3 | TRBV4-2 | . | TGTGCCAGCAGCCAAGATACCAGAACAGATACGCAGTATTTT | CASSQDTRTDTQYF
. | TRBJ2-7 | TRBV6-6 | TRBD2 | TGTGCCAGCAGGGGGGGGACTAGCTCGTACGAGCAGTACTTC | CASRGGTSSYEQYF
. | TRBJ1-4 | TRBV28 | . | TGTGCCAGCATAGAGTTGGGCAGCCCCAATGAAAAACTGTTTTTT | CASIELGSPNEKLFF
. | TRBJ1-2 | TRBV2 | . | TGTGCCAGCAGTGTTGACTTAAGGTCGGGCTACACCTTC | CASSVDLRSGYTF
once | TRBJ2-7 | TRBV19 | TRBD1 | TGTGCCAGTAGCCCAGCCCCCCGGACAGGTGACTACGAGCAGTACTTC | CASSPAPRTGDYEQYF
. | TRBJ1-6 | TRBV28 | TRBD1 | TGTGCCAGCAGTTCGGGGGGGGCCGGGACAGTTAATTCACCCCTCCACTTT | CASSSGGAGTVNSPLHF
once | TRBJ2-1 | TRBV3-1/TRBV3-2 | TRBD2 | TGTGCCAGCAGCCAAGATTTGGGGGGGGGTTCGGCGAGTTGCAATGAGCAGTTCTTC | CASSQDLGGGSASCNEQFF
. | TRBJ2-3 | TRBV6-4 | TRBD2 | TGTGCCAGCAGCCCGGGGGGAGATACGCAGTATTTT | CASSPGGDTQYF
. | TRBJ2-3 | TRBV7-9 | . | TGTGCCAGCAGCTTAGGCGGGTCGTCCGGCGATACGCAGTATTTT | CASSLGGSSGDTQYF
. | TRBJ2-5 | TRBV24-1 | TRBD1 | TGTGCCACCAGTGATGGACAGGGGGTTCTATGGACCCAGTACTTC | CATSDGQGVLWTQYF
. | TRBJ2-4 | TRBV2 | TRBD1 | TGTGCCAGCAGCTACAGGGGGCTGGACATTCAGTACTTC | CASSYRGLDIQYF
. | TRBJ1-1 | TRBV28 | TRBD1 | TGTGCCAGCAGTTTTGGGACAGGGTTCGCTGAAGCTTTCTTT | CASSFGTGFAEAFF
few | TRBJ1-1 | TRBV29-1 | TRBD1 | TGCAGCGTTGCTAAGGAGGGGGCGAGCACTGAAGCTTTCTTT | CSVAKEGASTEAFF
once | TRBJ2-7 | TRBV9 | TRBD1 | TGTGCCAGCAGCGTATTGACAGGGGGCGACGAGCAGTACTTC | CASSVLTGGDEQYF
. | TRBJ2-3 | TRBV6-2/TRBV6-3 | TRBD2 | TGTGCCAGCAGTCGGCAGCGGGAGGATACGCAGTATTTT | CASSRQREDTQYF
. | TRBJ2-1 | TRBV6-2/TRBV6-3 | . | TGTGCCAGCAGTTATACCAGAAGCTCCTACAATGAGCAGTTCTTC | CASSYTRSSYNEQFF
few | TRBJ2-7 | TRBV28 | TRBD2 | TGTGCCAGCAGTTTAGGGGGGGGGAACATCTACGAGCAGTACTTC | CASSLGGGNIYEQYF
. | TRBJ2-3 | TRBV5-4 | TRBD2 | TGTGCCAGCAGCCCAGCGCAGGGACTAGCGGGAGCTAGCACAGATACGCAGTATTTT | CASSPAQGLAGASTDTQYF
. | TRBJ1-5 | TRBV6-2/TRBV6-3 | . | TGTGCCAGCAGTTACTCACAACAGCCCTTGGAGCCCCAGCATTTT | CASSYSQQPLEPQHF
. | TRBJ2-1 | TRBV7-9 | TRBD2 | TGTGCCAGCAGCTTAGCGGGAGGGCCCGATGAGCAGTTCTTC | CASSLAGGPDEQFF
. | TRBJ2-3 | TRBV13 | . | TGTGCCAGCAGCTTAACCTCTGAATGGCGCACAGATACGCAGTATTTT | CASSLTSEWRTDTQYF
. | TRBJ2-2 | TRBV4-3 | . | TGCGCCAGCAGCCAGGGCCCTAACACCGGGGAGCTGTTTTTT | CASSQGPNTGELFF
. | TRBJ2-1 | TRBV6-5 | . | TGTGCCAGCAGTTACCAGCGGGCCTACAATGAGCAGTTCTTC | CASSYQRAYNEQFF
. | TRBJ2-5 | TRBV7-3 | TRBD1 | TGTGCCAGCAGCTTAGTGGCAGGGGGAAAAGAGACCCAGTACTTC | CASSLVAGGKETQYF
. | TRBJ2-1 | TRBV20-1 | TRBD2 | TGCAGTGCTAGTTCGGCGGGAGGGGGAAACAATGAGCAGTTCTTC | CSASSAGGGNNEQFF
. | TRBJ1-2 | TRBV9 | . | TGTGCCAGCAGCGCCGTGACGGAGTATGGCTACACCTTC | CASSAVTEYGYTF
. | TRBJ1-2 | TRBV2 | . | TGTGCCAGCAGTCGAGAGGACAGCCCTTATGGCTACACCTTC | CASSREDSPYGYTF
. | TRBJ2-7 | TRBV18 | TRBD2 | TGTGCCAGCTCACCTTCTAGCGGGAGCTACGAGCAGTACTTC | CASSPSSGSYEQYF
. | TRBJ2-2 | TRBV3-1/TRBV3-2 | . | TGTGCCAGCAGCCAAGTAGGGGGTGTGAACACCGGGGAGCTGTTTTTT | CASSQVGGVNTGELFF
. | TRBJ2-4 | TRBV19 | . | TGTGCCAGTAAGGCAGGGAAAAACATTCAGTACTTC | CASKAGKNIQYF
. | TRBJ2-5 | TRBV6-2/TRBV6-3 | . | TGTGCCAGCAGTCCCGCTGGACAGCAAGAGACCCAGTACTTC | CASSPAGQQETQYF